The rows below give T cell receptor beta chains drawn from one sample of a study of early T cells in non-severe SARS-CoV-2 infection. MiXCR, run by TCRdb on the 5' RACE reads, gives a single entry per CDR3 protein. Counted here are around 67,000 distinct CDR3 sequences, roughly 12% occurring once; the ten biggest clones make up roughly 3.8%. What was sequenced was whole blood. These receptor sequences come from an adult who was a healthcare worker with PCR-confirmed SARS-CoV-2 infection or an uninfected control (not recorded which). The CDR3 runs from the conserved cysteine through the conserved F or W. D genes are given only for firm matches. Expanded clones are given a class, and other clones once, few, many or no size at all.

D: -; J: TRBJ2-1; V: TRBV7-9; size: many; CDR3: CASSLVVLGLTF; DNA: TGTGCCAGCAGCTTAGTTGTGTTGGGGTTGACGTTC
D: -; J: TRBJ2-2; V: TRBV5-1; size: many; CDR3: CASSGGGANTGELFF; DNA: TGCGCCAGCTCGGGCGGGGGCGCGAACACCGGGGAGCTGTTTTTT
D: -; J: TRBJ2-2; V: TRBV2; size: many; CDR3: CASSDPRNTGELFF; DNA: TGTGCCAGCAGTGACCCCAGAAACACCGGGGAGCTGTTTTTT
D: -; J: TRBJ2-7; V: TRBV30; size: -; CDR3: CAWSLVWGEQYF; DNA: TGTGCCTGGAGTCTTGTCTGGGGCGAGCAGTACTTC
D: -; J: TRBJ2-7; V: TRBV9; size: -; CDR3: CASSVQDRTYEQYF; DNA: TGTGCCAGCAGCGTTCAAGACCGTACCTACGAGCAGTACTTC
D: -; J: TRBJ1-2; V: TRBV2; size: many; CDR3: CASSQEANYGYTF; DNA: TGTGCCAGCAGTCAGGAAGCTAACTATGGCTACACCTTC
D: -; J: TRBJ1-1; V: TRBV30; size: many; CDR3: CAWSVRQRAFF; DNA: TGTGCCTGGAGTGTACGACAGCGAGCTTTCTTT
D: -; J: TRBJ2-7; V: TRBV12-3/TRBV12-4; size: many; CDR3: CASSPRSGPLPYEQYF; DNA: TGTGCCAGCAGTCCCCGTTCTGGGCCTCTTCCCTACGAGCAGTACTTC
D: TRBD1; J: TRBJ1-6; V: TRBV5-5; size: many; CDR3: CASSYTGGWNSPLHF; DNA: TGTGCCAGCAGCTATACAGGGGGATGGAATTCACCCCTCCACTTT
D: -; J: TRBJ2-7; V: TRBV10-3; size: -; CDR3: CAITETGTSYEQYF; DNA: TGTGCCATCACCGAGACAGGGACTTCCTACGAGCAGTACTTC
D: TRBD2; J: TRBJ2-3; V: TRBV24-1; size: many; CDR3: CATSDLQRERTDTQYF; DNA: TGTGCCACCAGTGATTTGCAGCGGGAGCGTACAGATACGCAGTATTTT
D: -; J: TRBJ1-1; V: TRBV27; size: few; CDR3: CASSWRGRGNTEAFF; DNA: TGTGCCAGCAGTTGGCGTGGACGTGGGAACACTGAAGCTTTCTTT
D: -; J: TRBJ2-7; V: TRBV29-1; size: -; CDR3: CSASETAYEQYF; DNA: TGCAGCGCATCCGAGACAGCCTACGAGCAGTACTTC
D: TRBD1; J: TRBJ2-1; V: TRBV10-3; size: few; CDR3: CAISGTGYNEQFF; DNA: TGTGCCATCAGCGGGACAGGGTACAATGAGCAGTTCTTC
D: -; J: TRBJ2-7; V: TRBV5-6; size: many; CDR3: CASSIQGYSYEQYF; DNA: TGTGCCAGCAGTATACAGGGCTACTCCTACGAGCAGTACTTC
D: -; J: TRBJ2-2; V: TRBV30; size: few; CDR3: CAWSALSTGELFF; DNA: TGTGCCTGGAGTGCCCTGTCGACCGGGGAGCTGTTTTTT
D: -; J: TRBJ1-1; V: TRBV12-5; size: many; CDR3: CASGLGKTEAFF; DNA: TGTGCTAGTGGTTTGGGCAAGACCGAAGCTTTCTTT
D: TRBD1; J: TRBJ1-3; V: TRBV7-6; size: few; CDR3: CASKGQALSGNTIYF; DNA: TGTGCCAGCAAGGGACAGGCCCTCTCTGGAAACACCATATATTTT
D: -; J: TRBJ1-1; V: TRBV3-1; size: many; CDR3: CASSHYEGREAFF; DNA: TGTGCCAGCAGCCATTACGAGGGCCGTGAAGCTTTCTTT
D: -; J: TRBJ2-1; V: TRBV10-3; size: many; CDR3: CAISVSPNNEQFF; DNA: TGTGCCATCAGTGTATCCCCAAACAATGAGCAGTTCTTC
D: TRBD1; J: TRBJ1-6; V: TRBV13; size: many; CDR3: CASSASDRGLYNSPLHF; DNA: TGTGCCAGCAGCGCTTCGGACAGGGGGTTATATAATTCACCCCTCCACTTT
D: -; J: TRBJ1-5; V: TRBV6-6; size: few; CDR3: CASSSGYQPQHF; DNA: TGTGCCAGCAGCTCTGGTTATCAGCCCCAGCATTTT
D: -; J: TRBJ1-1; V: TRBV7-9; size: few; CDR3: CASSLRAGKNTEAFF; DNA: TGTGCCAGCAGCTTGAGGGCAGGGAAGAACACTGAAGCTTTCTTT
D: -; J: TRBJ1-5; V: TRBV4-1; size: -; CDR3: CASSHSGSNQPQHF; DNA: TGCGCCAGCAGCCATAGCGGTAGCAATCAGCCCCAGCATTTT
D: TRBD1; J: TRBJ2-7; V: TRBV20-1; size: -; CDR3: CSARPQGSYEQYF; DNA: TGCAGTGCTAGGCCACAGGGGAGCTACGAGCAGTACTTC
D: TRBD1; J: TRBJ2-7; V: TRBV9; size: few; CDR3: CASSVHRGWDEQYF; DNA: TGTGCCAGCAGCGTACACAGGGGTTGGGACGAGCAGTACTTC
D: -; J: TRBJ2-1; V: TRBV6-5; size: many; CDR3: CASSGWGAYNEQFF; DNA: TGTGCCAGCAGTGGCTGGGGGGCTTACAATGAGCAGTTCTTC
D: -; J: TRBJ1-4; V: TRBV6-1; size: many; CDR3: CASSDGGSNEKLFF; DNA: TGTGCCAGCAGTGACGGAGGGTCTAATGAAAAACTGTTTTTT
D: -; J: TRBJ1-1; V: TRBV27; size: -; CDR3: CASSLSGKGTEAFF; DNA: TGTGCCAGCAGTTTGTCTGGGAAAGGCACTGAAGCTTTCTTT
D: -; J: TRBJ1-5; V: TRBV6-6; size: -; CDR3: CASSYSDQDSIPGQPQHF; DNA: TGTGCCAGCAGTTACTCCGACCAAGACAGTATTCCGGGTCAGCCCCAGCATTTT
D: -; J: TRBJ1-2; V: TRBV7-8; size: few; CDR3: CASSLVPQDPYGYTF; DNA: TGTGCCAGCAGCTTAGTACCCCAAGACCCCTATGGCTACACCTTC
D: -; J: TRBJ2-7; V: TRBV28; size: few; CDR3: CASTPAVGIFGEQYF; DNA: TGTGCCAGCACTCCCGCGGTCGGTATCTTCGGGGAGCAGTACTTC
D: -; J: TRBJ2-1; V: TRBV11-3; size: few; CDR3: CASGSRRRAPYNEQFF; DNA: TGTGCCAGCGGCTCGCGTAGGCGGGCGCCCTACAATGAGCAGTTCTTC
D: TRBD2; J: TRBJ2-3; V: TRBV11-3; size: many; CDR3: CASSLRLAGATDTQYF; DNA: TGTGCCAGCAGCTTACGACTAGCGGGAGCCACAGATACGCAGTATTTT
D: TRBD2; J: TRBJ2-2; V: TRBV29-1; size: few; CDR3: CSVKSGGETANTGELFF; DNA: TGCAGCGTCAAGAGCGGGGGAGAGACCGCGAACACCGGGGAGCTGTTTTTT
D: -; J: TRBJ1-2; V: TRBV20-1; size: -; CDR3: CSAPQGGFGGYTF; DNA: TGCAGTGCTCCCCAAGGTGGTTTTGGCGGCTACACCTTC
D: TRBD2; J: TRBJ2-7; V: TRBV30; size: few; CDR3: CAWSRTSGYYEQYF; DNA: TGTGCCTGGAGCCGGACTAGCGGATACTACGAGCAGTACTTC
D: -; J: TRBJ2-5; V: TRBV30; size: many; CDR3: CAWSVAEMGTQYF; DNA: TGTGCCTGGAGTGTTGCGGAAATGGGGACCCAGTACTTC
D: TRBD1; J: TRBJ2-7; V: TRBV12-3/TRBV12-4; size: few; CDR3: CASSRTGGKYEQYF; DNA: TGTGCCAGCAGTAGAACAGGGGGCAAGTACGAGCAGTACTTC
D: -; J: TRBJ2-7; V: TRBV7-2; size: few; CDR3: CASTPPPRFYEQYF; DNA: TGTGCCAGCACCCCCCCTCCGCGATTTTACGAGCAGTACTTC
D: TRBD2; J: TRBJ2-3; V: TRBV9; size: many; CDR3: CASTPHGREGDTQYF; DNA: TGTGCCAGCACGCCACACGGGCGGGAGGGAGATACGCAGTATTTT
D: -; J: TRBJ1-5; V: TRBV7-9; size: many; CDR3: CASSPVSNQPQHF; DNA: TGTGCCAGCAGCCCCGTAAGCAATCAGCCCCAGCATTTT
D: -; J: TRBJ2-3; V: TRBV7-9; size: few; CDR3: CASSQTGGTDTQYF; DNA: TGTGCCAGCAGCCAAACTGGGGGCACAGATACGCAGTATTTT
D: TRBD1; J: TRBJ1-1; V: TRBV6-6; size: -; CDR3: CASSYSTGATEAFF; DNA: TGTGCCAGCAGTTACTCGACAGGGGCCACTGAAGCTTTCTTT
D: TRBD1; J: TRBJ2-3; V: TRBV7-9; size: few; CDR3: CASGGQGAFEDTQYF; DNA: TGTGCCAGCGGAGGACAGGGGGCATTTGAAGATACGCAGTATTTT
D: -; J: TRBJ1-1; V: TRBV27; size: many; CDR3: CASKAQGMAEAFF; DNA: TGTGCCAGCAAGGCGCAGGGTATGGCTGAAGCTTTCTTT
D: -; J: TRBJ1-2; V: TRBV7-3; size: many; CDR3: CASSRGAHYGYTF; DNA: TGTGCCAGCAGCCGCGGCGCCCACTATGGCTACACCTTC
D: -; J: TRBJ2-2; V: TRBV7-2; size: -; CDR3: CTSSPGAPITGELFF; DNA: TGTACCAGCAGCCCAGGGGCCCCGATCACCGGGGAGCTGTTTTTT
D: TRBD1; J: TRBJ1-1; V: TRBV2; size: many; CDR3: CASNSGQGGGMNTEAFF; DNA: TGTGCCAGCAATTCAGGACAGGGTGGGGGCATGAACACTGAAGCTTTCTTT
D: TRBD2; J: TRBJ2-2; V: TRBV9; size: many; CDR3: CASSVGLAGGYTGELFF; DNA: TGTGCCAGCAGCGTAGGTCTAGCGGGAGGTTACACCGGGGAGCTGTTTTTT